This TCR beta chain came from a study of glioma-infiltrating T cells after dendritic cell vaccination. The germline CDR1 and CDR2 sequences are SGHVS and FNYEAQ. The germline V and J ends were trimmed by 5 bases and 1 base, with 11 bases remaining between them. This CDR3 is 14 amino acids long. Assay used: immunoSEQ multiplex PCR; TCRdb lists only in-frame clones, some missing. The sample records tens of thousands of clones, 85% being singletons. The time point: after dendritic cell vaccination, including at tumor progression/relapse. This clonotype was sampled from a human donor with glioblastoma. This chain uses TRBV7-6 with TRBJ1-1; D perhaps matches TRBD1 (6 bases). Sequenced here: blood, sampled after dendritic cell vaccination. The CDR3 sequence: CASSRTGRNTEAFF. Written as DNA, the CDR3 is TGTGCCAGCAGCCGCACAGGGAGGAACACTGAAGCTTTCTTT.